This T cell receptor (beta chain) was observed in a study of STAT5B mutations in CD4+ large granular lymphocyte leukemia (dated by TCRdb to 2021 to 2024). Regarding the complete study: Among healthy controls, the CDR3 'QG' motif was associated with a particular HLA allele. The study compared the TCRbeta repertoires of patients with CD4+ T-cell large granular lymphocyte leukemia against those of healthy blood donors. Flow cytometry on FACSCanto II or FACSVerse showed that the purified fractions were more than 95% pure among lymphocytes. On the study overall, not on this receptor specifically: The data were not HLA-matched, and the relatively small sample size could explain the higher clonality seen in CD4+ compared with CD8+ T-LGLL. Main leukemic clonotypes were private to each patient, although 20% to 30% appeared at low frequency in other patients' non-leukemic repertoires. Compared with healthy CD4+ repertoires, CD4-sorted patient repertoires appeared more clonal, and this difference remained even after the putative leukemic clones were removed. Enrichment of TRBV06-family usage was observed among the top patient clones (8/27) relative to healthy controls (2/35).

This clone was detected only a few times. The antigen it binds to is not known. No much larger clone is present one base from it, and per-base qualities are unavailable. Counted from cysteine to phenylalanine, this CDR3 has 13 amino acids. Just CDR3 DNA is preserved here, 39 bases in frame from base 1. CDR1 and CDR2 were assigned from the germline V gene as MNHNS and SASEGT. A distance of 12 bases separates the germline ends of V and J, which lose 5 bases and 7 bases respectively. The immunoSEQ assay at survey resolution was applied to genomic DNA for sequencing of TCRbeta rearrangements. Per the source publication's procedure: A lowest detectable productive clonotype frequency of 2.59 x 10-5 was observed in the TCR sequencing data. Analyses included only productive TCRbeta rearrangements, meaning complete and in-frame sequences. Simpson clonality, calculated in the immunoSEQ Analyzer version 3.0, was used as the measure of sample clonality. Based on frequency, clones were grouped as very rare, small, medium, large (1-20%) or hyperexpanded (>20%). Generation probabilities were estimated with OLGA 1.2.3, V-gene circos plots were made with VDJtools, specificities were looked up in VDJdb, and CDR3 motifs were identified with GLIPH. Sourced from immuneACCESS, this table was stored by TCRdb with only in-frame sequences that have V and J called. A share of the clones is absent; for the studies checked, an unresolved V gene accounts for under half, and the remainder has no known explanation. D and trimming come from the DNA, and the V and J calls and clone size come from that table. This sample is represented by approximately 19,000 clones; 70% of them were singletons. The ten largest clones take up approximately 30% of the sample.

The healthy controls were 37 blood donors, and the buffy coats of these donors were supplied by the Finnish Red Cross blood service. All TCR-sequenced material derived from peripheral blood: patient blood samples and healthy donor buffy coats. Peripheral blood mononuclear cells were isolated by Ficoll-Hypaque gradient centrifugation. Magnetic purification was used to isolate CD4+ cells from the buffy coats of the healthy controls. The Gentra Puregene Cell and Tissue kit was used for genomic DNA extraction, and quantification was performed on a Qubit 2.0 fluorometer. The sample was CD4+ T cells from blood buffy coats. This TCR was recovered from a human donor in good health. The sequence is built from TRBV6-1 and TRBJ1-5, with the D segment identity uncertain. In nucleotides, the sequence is TGTGCCAGCAGTATAGGGTCGGACCAGCCCCAGCATTTT. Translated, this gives CASSIGSDQPQHF.